This T cell receptor (beta chain) was retrieved from a study of OX40 agonist ivuxolimab in advanced cancers. Study results and caveats: The study did not work out the antigen specificity of the expanded peripheral T cells. Circulating CD4+ and CD8+ T cells showed clonal expansion by week 6 at 0.1 to 3.0 mg/kg.

This table comes from immunoSEQ multiplex PCR, and its TCRdb copy is limited to in-frame clones, with some not included. The data contain tens of thousands of clones, 89% of them singletons. A remark on this clone: Antigen specificity is unknown.

Here the sequenced sample was CD4+ or CD8+ T cells sorted from blood, taken in a trial of the OX40 agonist ivuxolimab. The clonotype comes from an adult with an advanced solid tumor such as melanoma, head and neck, liver or kidney cancer.

The CDR3 loop reads CASGDGFNTEAFF. The DNA of the CDR3 is TGTGCCAGCGGGGATGGGTTTAACACTGAAGCTTTCTTT. The chain recombines TRBV2 with TRBJ1-1; D is undetermined. Per the germline V gene, CDR1 is SNHLY and CDR2 is FYNNEI. V was pared by 8 bases and J by 2 bases, with 12 bases between. The CDR3 is 13 residues long.